Listed below are T cell receptor beta chains from one sample, sequenced in a study of control samples from healthy donors and cancer patients. Libraries were prepared by immunoSEQ multiplex PCR; TCRdb keeps only in-frame clonotypes and omits some of them. The profile shows 90,000 to 100,000 clones, about four fifths of them singletons. Sequencing input: blood. These receptors all stem from a woman aged 30 to 39 in good health. The CDR3 runs from the conserved cysteine through the conserved F or W. The D gene is left open where the match is weak. Rows give clone size only sometimes, using once, few, many, or a class for an expanded clone.

NA TRBJ1-5 few TRBV2 TGTGCCAGCAGTGAAAACAGGGTGGAAACCTTCGGTCAGCCCCAGCATTTT CASSENRVETFGQPQHF
NA TRBJ2-6 NA TRBV19 TGTGCCGCGAGAGGACAGTTCTCTGGGGCCAACGTCCTGACTTTC CAARGQFSGANVLTF
TRBD1 TRBJ1-2 NA TRBV12-3/TRBV12-4 TGTGCCAGCAGTCAGACAGGGGATGGCTACACCTTC CASSQTGDGYTF
TRBD2 TRBJ2-5 few TRBV11-2 TGTGCCAGCAGCGCAAGCGGGGGGCCCCCCCGGACCCAGTACTTC CASSASGGPPRTQYF
NA TRBJ2-7 NA TRBV27 TGTGCCAGCTCTCCCGGTGGAACCTACGAGCAGTACTTC CASSPGGTYEQYF
TRBD1 TRBJ2-5 few TRBV7-2 TGTGCCAGCAGCTTAACCGGGACAGGGTTCCAAGAGACCCAGTACTTC CASSLTGTGFQETQYF
NA TRBJ2-2 NA TRBV19 TGTGCCAGTAGTGAGAGACAGGGAGGATTCACCGGGGAGCTGTTTTTT CASSERQGGFTGELFF
NA TRBJ1-5 NA TRBV9 TGTGCCAGCAGCGCTAGTGGGACATTCAATCAGCCCCAGCATTTT CASSASGTFNQPQHF
NA TRBJ1-6 NA TRBV2 TGTGCCAGCAGTAACTCTGCTTCGGTTTATAATTCACCCCTCCACTTT CASSNSASVYNSPLHF
NA TRBJ1-2 NA TRBV5-6 TGTGCCAGCAGTTCGGTGGGTGGCGGCTACACCTTC CASSSVGGGYTF
NA TRBJ1-2 NA TRBV18 TGTGCCAGCTCACCAACATCTCACTATGGCTACACCTTC CASSPTSHYGYTF
NA TRBJ2-1 NA TRBV5-1 TGCGCCAGCAGCTTGGGAAGCCGAACGGCTTTTACTAGCTCCTACAATGAGCAGTTCTTC CASSLGSRTAFTSSYNEQFF
NA TRBJ2-6 NA TRBV5-1 TGCGCCAGCAGCTTCTACTCTGGGGCCAACGTCCTGACTTTC CASSFYSGANVLTF
NA TRBJ2-7 NA TRBV10-2 TGCGCCCCCCCGGGGCAGAGCTACCCCTACGAGCAGTACTTC CAPPGQSYPYEQYF
NA TRBJ2-1 NA TRBV5-1 TGCGCCAGCAGCTTGTCGACGGACTCCTACAATGAGCAGTTCTTC CASSLSTDSYNEQFF
TRBD2 TRBJ2-5 NA TRBV6-2/TRBV6-3 TGTGCCAGCAGTTACTTCGGCGGGGGGGGAGAGACCCAGTACTTC CASSYFGGGGETQYF
NA TRBJ1-2 NA TRBV5-1 TGCGCCAGCAGCCCCGACGCCACTCCTAACTATGGCTACACCTTC CASSPDATPNYGYTF
NA TRBJ1-1 NA TRBV13 TGTGCCAGCAGCTTACGCGACAGTGAAGCTTTCTTT CASSLRDSEAFF
TRBD2 TRBJ2-5 few TRBV5-6 TGTGCCAGCAGCCCGTTTTTGTGGCGGGGGGACGGAGAGACCCAGTACTTC CASSPFLWRGDGETQYF
NA TRBJ2-2 NA TRBV12-2 TGTGCAAGTCGCTCAACTAGCGGGGGGAACACCGGGGAGCTGTTTTTT CASRSTSGGNTGELFF
NA TRBJ2-6 NA TRBV4-3 TGCGCCAGCAGCCAACAGAGCTCTGGGGCCAACGTCCTGACTTTC CASSQQSSGANVLTF
NA TRBJ1-2 NA TRBV6-5 TGTGCCAGCAGACTACAGGGCGGTGGGGGCTACACCTTC CASRLQGGGGYTF
TRBD2 TRBJ2-3 few TRBV18 TGTGCCAGCTCGCCTAGGACTAGCGGGGGGGCCTTAAATACGCAGTATTTT CASSPRTSGGALNTQYF
NA TRBJ2-5 once TRBV19 TGTGCCAGTAGTATAATTGGCGAGACCCAGTACTTC CASSIIGETQYF
NA TRBJ1-2 NA TRBV5-1 TGCGCCAGCAGCTTGGATGGGGTAAGAGGTGGCTACACCTTC CASSLDGVRGGYTF
NA TRBJ2-2 once TRBV6-4 TGTGCCAGCAGAGCCATGACAGGCCCAGCCGGGGAGCTGTTTTTT CASRAMTGPAGELFF
TRBD1 TRBJ2-6 NA TRBV7-2 TGTGCCAGCAGCTTCCTCACAGGGGTGCGAGCTGGGGCCAACGTCCTGACTTTC CASSFLTGVRAGANVLTF
NA TRBJ1-2 NA TRBV7-2 TGTGCCAGCAGCCCTGGGGGGGGCGGTAACTATGGCTACACCTTC CASSPGGGGNYGYTF
NA TRBJ1-1 NA TRBV29-1 TGCAGCCTTAAATTTGGTCCGGAAGCTTTCTTT CSLKFGPEAFF
NA TRBJ2-1 once TRBV6-5 TGTGCCAGCAGTTTCACATTGAGCTCCTACAATGAGCAGTTCTTC CASSFTLSSYNEQFF
TRBD1 TRBJ1-2 once TRBV19 TGTGCTCCAGGGGGCAGCTATGGCTACACCTTC CAPGGSYGYTF
TRBD1 TRBJ1-3 NA TRBV6-6 TGTGCCAGCAGTTACACTCAGGGGGTCTCTGGAAACACCATATATTTT CASSYTQGVSGNTIYF
TRBD1 TRBJ2-1 NA TRBV6-5 TGTGCCAGCAGTCACAGGGGGCCGTCCTCCAATGAGCAGTTCTTC CASSHRGPSSNEQFF
TRBD1 TRBJ2-1 NA TRBV24-1 TGTGCCACCAGTGACGAACCTCAGACAGGGCACAATGAGCAGTTCTTC CATSDEPQTGHNEQFF
NA TRBJ2-3 NA TRBV24-1 TGTGCCACCAGTGATTTGAAGGGGAGTACCTGGGGCACAGATACGCAGTATTTT CATSDLKGSTWGTDTQYF
NA TRBJ1-6 NA TRBV18 TGTGCCAGCTCACCGACCGGGACTAAGGGGAGCTCCTATAATTCACCCCTCCACTTT CASSPTGTKGSSYNSPLHF
TRBD1 TRBJ1-1 NA TRBV14 TGTGCCAGCAGCAGGGACAGGGTCACTGAAGCTTTCTTT CASSRDRVTEAFF
TRBD2 TRBJ2-7 NA TRBV6-4 TGTGCCAGCAGTGACTCTAGCGGGGGTCTGGCCTGGGACCCCTACGAGCAGTACTTC CASSDSSGGLAWDPYEQYF
NA TRBJ2-2 NA TRBV9 TGTGCCAGCAGCGTTGTCAGCAGGATGGGGGTGAGAGGCGGGGAGCTGTTTTTT CASSVVSRMGVRGGELFF
NA TRBJ1-6 few TRBV2 TGTGCCAGCAGTGCTAAGGGCTCCTATAATTCACCCCTCCACTTT CASSAKGSYNSPLHF
NA TRBJ1-1 few TRBV18 TGTGCCAGCTCGATCGGGAACACTGAAGCTTTCTTT CASSIGNTEAFF
TRBD1 TRBJ1-2 NA TRBV10-2 TGCGCCAGCACCCGAAAACAGGGGTCCTATGGCTACACCTTC CASTRKQGSYGYTF
NA TRBJ2-3 NA TRBV6-1 TGTGCCAGCAGTGAAAGTGAGGTTGGCGCAGATACGCAGTATTTT CASSESEVGADTQYF
TRBD1 TRBJ1-2 NA TRBV6-2/TRBV6-3 TGTGCCAGCAGTTCACCACCCGACAGGGACTATGGCTACACCTTC CASSSPPDRDYGYTF
NA TRBJ2-5 NA TRBV11-2 TGTGCCAGCAGTTTCCCGACCGGGGCAGATGAGACCCAGTACTTC CASSFPTGADETQYF
TRBD2 TRBJ2-5 NA TRBV5-4 TGTGCCAGCAGCTTAGTTGTGGGGGGGATGGAGACCCAGTACTTC CASSLVVGGMETQYF
NA TRBJ2-1 NA TRBV19 TGTGCCAGTAGTGTTTCCGGGCCGAGGTACAATGAGCAGTTCTTC CASSVSGPRYNEQFF
NA TRBJ2-1 NA TRBV5-4 TGTGCCAGCAGCCGAGAGTACAATGAGCAGTTCTTC CASSREYNEQFF